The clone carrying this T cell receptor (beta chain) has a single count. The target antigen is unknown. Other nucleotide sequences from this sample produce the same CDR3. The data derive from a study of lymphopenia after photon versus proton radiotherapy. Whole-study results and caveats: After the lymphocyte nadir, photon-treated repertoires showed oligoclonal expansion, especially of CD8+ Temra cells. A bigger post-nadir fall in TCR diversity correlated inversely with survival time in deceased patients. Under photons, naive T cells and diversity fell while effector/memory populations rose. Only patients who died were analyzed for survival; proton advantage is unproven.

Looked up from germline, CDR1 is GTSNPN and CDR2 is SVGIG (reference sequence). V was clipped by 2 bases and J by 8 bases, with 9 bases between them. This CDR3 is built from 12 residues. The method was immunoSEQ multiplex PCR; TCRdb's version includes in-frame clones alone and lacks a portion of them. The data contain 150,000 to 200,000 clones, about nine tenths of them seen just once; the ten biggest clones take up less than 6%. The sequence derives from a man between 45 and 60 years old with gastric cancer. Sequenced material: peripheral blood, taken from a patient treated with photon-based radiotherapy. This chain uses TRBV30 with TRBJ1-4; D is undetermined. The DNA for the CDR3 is TGTGCCTGGAGTCCCCGAGGGGAAAAACTGTTTTTT. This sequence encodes CAWSPRGEKLFF.